One and the same sample provided the 12 T cell receptor beta chains below, sequenced in a study of T cells in Graves' hyperthyroidism and ophthalmopathy. The CDR3 regions of TCR beta were amplified from RNA transcripts. First-round RT-PCR of the TCR CDR3 relied on the HTBI primer set. TCRdb independently ran MiXCR on the multiplex PCR reads; one entry per CDR3 protein. The top ten clones hold more than 20% of a sample with 500,000 to 550,000 distinct CDR3 sequences, around 21% of them seen once. The sequencing sample was made of blood. These receptors all stem from a man between 18 and 35 years old with Graves' hyperthyroidism.

This clonotype has a count of ten or more. The CDR3 protein is CASRDAASGRGYEQYF. In DNA form, the CDR3 reads TGTGCCAGCAGGGATGCCGCCAGCGGCAGGGGGTACGAGCAGTACTTC. The chain carries TRBV2 and TRBJ2-7; 7 nucleotides match TRBD1. V dropped 6 bases and J dropped 4; count of bases not matched to a gene: 15. Germline V lookup: CDR1 SNHLY, CDR2 FYNNEI. There are 16 residues in the CDR3.

The V and J genes are TRBV4-1 and TRBJ1-2; 9 positions match TRBD1. Looked up from germline, CDR1 is MGHRA and CDR2 is YSYEKL. The CDR3 sequence is 16 residues long. J was trimmed by 7 bases and V by 4 bases; bases with no gene match: 13. The CDR3 loop is CASSPGWVDRGVGYTF. CDR3 DNA sequence: TGCGCCAGCAGCCCGGGATGGGTGGACAGGGGTGTTGGCTACACCTTC.

This clonotype was seen many times. V gene TRBV6-5 combines with J gene TRBJ1-1, with D perhaps TRBD1 (5 bases). CDR1 is MNHEY, CDR2 SVGAGI, per germline. Trimming cost V 7 bases and J 10 bases, with 13 bases left between them. The CDR3 consists of 11 residues. CDR3 region: CASTFQGIAFF. CDR3 bases: TGTGCCAGCACCTTCCAGGGCATAGCTTTCTTT.

This clonotype was seen at least ten times. The chain carries TRBV11-1 and TRBJ2-2; 7 bases are shared with TRBD2. CDR3 length: 17 residues. V gave up 4 bases and J gave up 1 base; unmatched junction bases: 9. CDR1 and CDR2 from the germline V gene are SGHAT and FQDESV (reference sequence). The CDR3 DNA sequence: TGTGCCAGCAGCTACCCCGGGGCGGGGGTGAACACCGGGGAGCTGTTTTTT. Translated: CASSYPGAGVNTGELFF.

There are many counts of this clonotype. The J gene is TRBJ2-3, the V gene TRBV28, with 9 bases matching TRBD1. V was clipped by 4 bases and J by 3 bases; unmatched bases: 5. CDR1 and CDR2 from the germline V gene are MDHEN and SYDVKM. The CDR3 runs to 15 residues. The CDR3 loop reads CASSSGQGETDTQYF. The CDR3 DNA is TGTGCCAGCAGTTCGGGACAGGGTGAGACAGATACGCAGTATTTT.

This clonotype came up a few times. This chain joins TRBV2 and TRBJ1-5; D gene unclear. There are 15 residues in the CDR3. V was pared by 4 bases and J by 0 bases, with 10 bases between. Germline CDR1 and CDR2: SNHLY and FYNNEI. The CDR3 bases are TGTGCCAGCAGTGCGGCGGGAAATAGCAATCAGCCCCAGCATTTT. Its protein is CASSAAGNSNQPQHF.

Many counts were recorded for this clonotype. V gene TRBV29-1 combines with J gene TRBJ1-2; D ambiguous. The V end was cut by 1 base, the J end by 5 bases, with 8 bases between. Germline assignment: CDR1 SQVTM and CDR2 ANQGSEA. The CDR3 is made up of 12 amino acids. The DNA of the CDR3 is TGCAGCGTTGAAGCGGAAGGGTATGGCTACACCTTC. Protein sequence: CSVEAEGYGYTF.

This clonotype was detected only a few times. V and J are TRBV20-1 and TRBJ1-6; tentative D call: TRBD1 (6 bases). With 4 bases removed from V and 6 bases from J, the gap between germline ends came to 13 bases. Germline-derived CDR1 and CDR2 are DFQATT and SNEGSKA (reference sequence). The CDR3 extends over 14 amino acids. DNA of the CDR3: TGCAGTGCTATTCCTAGACAGGTTAATTCACCCCTCCACTTT. The encoded protein is CSAIPRQVNSPLHF.

V gene TRBV19 combines with J gene TRBJ1-1; D perhaps matches TRBD1 (6 bases). The CDR3 contains 14 residues. V lost 4 bases, J lost 5 bases, and 14 bases lay in between. Germline V gene data show CDR1 as LNHDA and CDR2 as SQIVND (reference sequence). CDR3 amino acids: CASSRRGAWTEAFF. The CDR3 DNA reads TGTGCCAGTAGTAGGAGGGGGGCCTGGACTGAAGCTTTCTTT.

V and J are TRBV28 and TRBJ1-1, with D perhaps matching TRBD1 (6 bases). Looked up from germline, CDR1 is MDHEN and CDR2 is SYDVKM. This CDR3 is 14 amino acids long. Trimming took off 7 bases at V and 1 base at J, with 13 bases between the two ends. DNA for the CDR3: TGTGCCAGCACCGGCCGAGGGGGGAACACTGAAGCTTTCTTT. This translates into CASTGRGGNTEAFF.

This clonotype was detected ten times or more. The chain links TRBV6-5 to TRBJ2-5, with D possibly being TRBD1 (6 bases). This CDR3 spans 14 amino acids. CDR1 is MNHEY, CDR2 SVGAGI, per germline. Deletions cut 4 bases from V and 2 bases from J, with 11 bases between. The DNA of the CDR3 is TGTGCCAGCAGTTTTACAGGGTTTCAAGAGACCCAGTACTTC. Translated, it gives CASSFTGFQETQYF.

The J gene is TRBJ2-7, the V gene TRBV27; D gene uncertain. V lost 3 bases, J lost 4 bases, and 10 bases lay in between. The V gene's germline CDR1 is MNHEY and CDR2 SMNVEV (reference sequence). CDR3 length equals 13 residues. The CDR3 DNA is TGTGCCAGCAGTTTTTTTCCAGATTACGAGCAGTACTTC. Amino acid sequence: CASSFFPDYEQYF.